These 9 T cell receptor beta chains were sequenced from one sample in a study of control samples from healthy donors and cancer patients. Generated by immunoSEQ multiplex PCR, the TCRdb table keeps only in-frame clones and is missing some. In the table there are 150,000 or so clones, 85% to 90% of which are singletons. The material sequenced was blood. The receptors were gathered from a man in his thirties or forties in good health.

The chain uses TRBV15 and TRBJ1-4; perhaps TRBD1 as D (5 bases). The V end was cut by 6 bases, the J end by 6 bases, with 14 bases between. CDR3 size: 14 residues. The germline CDR1 and CDR2 sequences are LNHNV and YYDKDF (reference sequence). CDR3 residues: CATRRVGGDEKLFF. In DNA form, the CDR3 reads TGTGCCACCAGGCGTGTGGGAGGGGATGAAAAACTGTTTTTT.

V is TRBV12-3 or TRBV12-4 and J is TRBJ2-2; D not certain. CDR3 length: 11 residues. Trimming took 5 bases from V and 9 from J, leaving 7 bases between them. In DNA form, the CDR3 reads TGTGCCAGCAGTCCCCACCGGGAGCTGTTTTTT. Translating it yields CASSPHRELFF.

The CDR3 coding sequence is TGTGCCAGCAGCGTAGAACAGGGGGCAAAAGGTGCAGATACGCAGTATTTT. It translates to CASSVEQGAKGADTQYF. The rearrangement uses TRBV9 and TRBJ2-3; TRBD1 agrees at 9 bases. Germline V gene data show CDR1 as SGDLS and CDR2 as YYNGEE. The CDR3 runs to 17 residues. With V trimmed by 0 bases and J by 4 bases, 9 bases remained unmatched.

This clone was found once. This chain connects TRBV27 to TRBJ1-6; TRBD1 agrees at 7 bases. This CDR3 is 14 amino acids long. Germline V CDR1 and CDR2: MNHEY, SMNVEV (reference sequence). V lost 3 bases, J lost 15 bases, and 11 bases stayed unmatched. The CDR3 DNA is TGTGCCAGCAGTTTGTCGGGGGCAGGGGGAGGCCTCCACTTT. Translated, it gives CASSLSGAGGGLHF.

The gene calls are TRBV5-4 and TRBJ2-5; 8 nucleotides align to TRBD1. The CDR3 covers 16 residues. Germline V lookup: CDR1 SGHNT, CDR2 YYREEE (reference sequence). J was trimmed by 4 bases and V by 0 bases; bases with no gene match: 8. In nucleotides, the CDR3 is TGTGCCAGCAGCTTGGCATTAGGACAGGGAGGAGAGACCCAGTACTTC. Translated: CASSLALGQGGETQYF. Using reference TRBV5-4 and TRBJ2-5 for the parts outside the CDR3, the full variable domain is ETGVTQSPTHLIKTRGQQVTLRCSSQSGHNTVSWYQQALGQGPQFIFQYYREEENGRGNFPPRFSGLQFPNYSSELNVNALELDDSALYLCASSLALGQGGETQYFGPGTRLLVL.

The V gene is TRBV5-4, the J gene TRBJ1-1; possible D gene TRBD1, 6 bases. The germline V gene has CDR1 SGHNT and CDR2 YYREEE (reference sequence). CDR3 length equals 14 residues. V was shortened by 0 bases and J by 3 bases, with 9 bases between the two germline ends. The CDR3 spells CASSLGGAYTEAFF. Written as DNA, the CDR3 is TGTGCCAGCAGCTTGGGGGGGGCGTACACTGAAGCTTTCTTT. The full variable domain, completed using reference TRBV5-4 and TRBJ1-1, is ETGVTQSPTHLIKTRGQQVTLRCSSQSGHNTVSWYQQALGQGPQFIFQYYREEENGRGNFPPRFSGLQFPNYSSELNVNALELDDSALYLCASSLGGAYTEAFFGQGTRLTVV.

This chain uses TRBV6-5 with TRBJ1-5, with D possibly being TRBD1 (5 bases). Trimming removed 7 bases at V and 9 bases at J, with 16 bases between. The length of the CDR3 is 13 residues. Germline V lookup: CDR1 MNHEY, CDR2 SVGAGI. CDR3 region: CASKGTISAPQHF. Written as DNA, the CDR3 is TGTGCCAGCAAGGGGACGATATCAGCGCCCCAGCATTTT.

The count of this clone is one. The chain is built from TRBV19 and TRBJ2-3; 11 bases are a match to TRBD1. Germline trimming cut 8 bases from V and 3 bases from J; bases unmatched to any gene: 7. The CDR3 is 15 amino acids. Germline V CDR1 and CDR2: LNHDA, SQIVND (reference sequence). The CDR3 spells CASSYRDRGTDTQYF. As DNA, the CDR3 is TGTGCCAGTTCTTACCGGGACAGGGGGACAGATACGCAGTATTTT.

The V gene is TRBV29-1, the J gene TRBJ1-5; no reliable D call. Germline CDR1 is SQVTM and CDR2 is ANQGSEA. V lost 2 bases and J lost 1, with 12 bases in between. The CDR3 totals 15 residues. The CDR3 sequence is CSVELGGGSNQPQHF. DNA of the CDR3: TGCAGCGTTGAACTCGGAGGAGGGAGCAATCAGCCCCAGCATTTT.